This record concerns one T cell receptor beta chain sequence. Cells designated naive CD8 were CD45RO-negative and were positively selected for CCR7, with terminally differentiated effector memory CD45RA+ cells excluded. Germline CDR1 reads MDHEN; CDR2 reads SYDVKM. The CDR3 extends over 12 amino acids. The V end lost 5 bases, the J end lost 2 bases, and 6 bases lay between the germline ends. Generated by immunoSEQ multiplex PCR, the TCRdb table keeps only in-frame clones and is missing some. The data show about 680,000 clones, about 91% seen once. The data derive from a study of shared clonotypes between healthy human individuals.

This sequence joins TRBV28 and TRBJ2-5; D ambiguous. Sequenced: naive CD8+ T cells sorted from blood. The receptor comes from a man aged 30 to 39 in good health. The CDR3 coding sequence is TGTGCCAGCAGTCGACCACAAGAGACCCAGTACTTC. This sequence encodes CASSRPQETQYF.